The sequence of this TCR beta chain was determined in a study of blood T cell repertoires in COVID-19. V trimming: 3 bases; J trimming: 0 bases; junction bases outside the gene matches: 7. There are 18 residues in the CDR3. The germline V gene encodes CDR1 SGHNT and CDR2 YYREEE (reference sequence). Produced via immunoSEQ multiplex PCR; TCRdb's table is partial and in-frame only. The sample gives 280,000 or so clones, 80% to 90% of which show up once; 2.2% is in the top ten. The chain is built from TRBV5-4 and TRBJ2-5; the match to TRBD2 covers 14 bases. This receptor was identified in a man aged 25-40 years who had recovered from COVID-19. Sequenced material: PBMCs or T cells enriched from blood (not recorded which). The CDR3 loop is CASSSTSGLAGDQETQYF. As DNA, the CDR3 is TGTGCCAGCAGCTCGACCTCGGGACTAGCGGGGGACCAAGAGACCCAGTACTTC.